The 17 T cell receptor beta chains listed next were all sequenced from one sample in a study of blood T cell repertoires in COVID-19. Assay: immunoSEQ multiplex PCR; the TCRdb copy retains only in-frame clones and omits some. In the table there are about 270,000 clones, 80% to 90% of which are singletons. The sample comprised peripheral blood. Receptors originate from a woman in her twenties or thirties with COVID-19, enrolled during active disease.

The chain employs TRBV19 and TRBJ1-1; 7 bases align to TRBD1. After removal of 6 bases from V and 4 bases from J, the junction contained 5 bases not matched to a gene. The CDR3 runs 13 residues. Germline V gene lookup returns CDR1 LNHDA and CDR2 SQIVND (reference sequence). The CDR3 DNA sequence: TGTGCCAGTAGACAGGGGTGGGGCACTGAAGCTTTCTTT. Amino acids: CASRQGWGTEAFF.

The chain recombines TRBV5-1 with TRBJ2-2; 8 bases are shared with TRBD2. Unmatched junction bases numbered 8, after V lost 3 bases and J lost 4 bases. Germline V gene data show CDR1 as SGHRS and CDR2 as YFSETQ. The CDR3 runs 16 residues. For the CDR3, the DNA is TGCGCCAGCAGCTCGGACGGGGGGGTCGTCACCGGGGAGCTGTTTTTT. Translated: CASSSDGGVVTGELFF. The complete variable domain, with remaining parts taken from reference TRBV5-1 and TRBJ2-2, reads KAGVTQTPRYLIKTRGQQVTLSCSPISGHRSVSWYQQTPGQGLQFLFEYFSETQRNKGNFPGRFSGRQFSNSRSEMNVSTLELGDSALYLCASSSDGGVVTGELFFGEGSRLTVL.

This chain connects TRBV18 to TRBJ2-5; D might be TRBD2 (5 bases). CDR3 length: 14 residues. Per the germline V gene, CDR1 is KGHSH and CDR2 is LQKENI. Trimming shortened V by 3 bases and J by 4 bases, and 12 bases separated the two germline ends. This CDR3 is CASSPQEVRETQYF. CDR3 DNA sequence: TGTGCCAGCTCACCGCAGGAGGTACGAGAGACCCAGTACTTC.

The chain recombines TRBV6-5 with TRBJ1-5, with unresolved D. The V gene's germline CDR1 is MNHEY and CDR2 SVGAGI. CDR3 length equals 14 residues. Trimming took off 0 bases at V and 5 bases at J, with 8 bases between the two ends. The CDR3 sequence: CASSYSDTHQPQHF. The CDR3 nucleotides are TGTGCCAGCAGTTACTCCGACACACATCAGCCCCAGCATTTT.

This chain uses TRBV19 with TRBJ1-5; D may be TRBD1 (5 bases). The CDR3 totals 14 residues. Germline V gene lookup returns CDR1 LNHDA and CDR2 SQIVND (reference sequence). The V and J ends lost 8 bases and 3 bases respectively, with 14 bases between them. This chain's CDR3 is CASSHRSYNQPQHF. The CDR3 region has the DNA TGTGCCAGTTCCCACAGGAGCTACAATCAGCCCCAGCATTTT.

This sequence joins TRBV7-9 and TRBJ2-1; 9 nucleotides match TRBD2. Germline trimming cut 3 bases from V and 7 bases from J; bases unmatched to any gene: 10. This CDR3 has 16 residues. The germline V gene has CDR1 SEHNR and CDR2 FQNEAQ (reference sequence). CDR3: CASSFSGGLQFNEQFF. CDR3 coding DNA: TGTGCCAGCAGCTTTAGCGGGGGACTTCAGTTTAATGAGCAGTTCTTC.

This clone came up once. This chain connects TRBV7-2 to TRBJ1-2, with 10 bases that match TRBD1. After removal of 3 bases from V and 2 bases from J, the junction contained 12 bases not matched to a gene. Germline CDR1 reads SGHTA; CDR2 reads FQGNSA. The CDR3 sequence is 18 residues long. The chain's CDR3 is CASSLYAGTGATNYGYTF. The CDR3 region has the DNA TGTGCCAGCAGCTTGTATGCCGGGACAGGGGCTACAAACTATGGCTACACCTTC.

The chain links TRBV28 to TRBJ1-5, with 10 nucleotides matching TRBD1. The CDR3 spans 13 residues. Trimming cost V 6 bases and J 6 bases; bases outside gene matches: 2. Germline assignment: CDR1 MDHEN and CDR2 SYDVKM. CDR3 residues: CASRRQGAQPQHF. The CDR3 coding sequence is TGTGCCAGCAGGCGACAGGGGGCTCAGCCCCAGCATTTT. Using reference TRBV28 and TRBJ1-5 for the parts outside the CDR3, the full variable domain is DVKVTQSSRYLVKRTGEKVFLECVQDMDHENMFWYRQDPGLGLRLIYFSYDVKMKEKGDIPEGYSVSREKKERFSLILESASTNQTSMYLCASRRQGAQPQHFGDGTRLSIL.

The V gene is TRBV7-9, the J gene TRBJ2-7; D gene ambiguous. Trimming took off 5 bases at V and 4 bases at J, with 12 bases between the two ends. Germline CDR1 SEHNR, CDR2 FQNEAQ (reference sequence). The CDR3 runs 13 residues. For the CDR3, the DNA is TGTGCCAGCAGCCCGGTAGGAGCGTACGAGCAGTACTTC. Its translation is CASSPVGAYEQYF.

The CDR3 sequence: CASSLFGGSDTEAFF. CDR3 bases: TGTGCCAGCAGTTTGTTTGGCGGGTCTGACACTGAAGCTTTCTTT. This chain connects TRBV5-4 to TRBJ1-1; D uncertain. CDR1 and CDR2 (germline): SGHNT, YYREEE (reference sequence). This CDR3 spans 15 amino acids. Trimming took off 5 bases at V and 3 bases at J, with 17 bases between the two ends. The full variable domain, with the rest looked up from reference TRBV5-4 and TRBJ1-1, is ETGVTQSPTHLIKTRGQQVTLRCSSQSGHNTVSWYQQALGQGPQFIFQYYREEENGRGNFPPRFSGLQFPNYSSELNVNALELDDSALYLCASSLFGGSDTEAFFGQGTRLTVV.

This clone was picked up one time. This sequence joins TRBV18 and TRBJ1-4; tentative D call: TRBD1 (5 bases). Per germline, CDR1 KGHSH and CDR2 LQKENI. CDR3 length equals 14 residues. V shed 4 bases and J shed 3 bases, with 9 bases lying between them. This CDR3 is CASSHGQANEKLFF. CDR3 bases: TGTGCCAGCTCACACGGACAAGCTAATGAAAAACTGTTTTTT.

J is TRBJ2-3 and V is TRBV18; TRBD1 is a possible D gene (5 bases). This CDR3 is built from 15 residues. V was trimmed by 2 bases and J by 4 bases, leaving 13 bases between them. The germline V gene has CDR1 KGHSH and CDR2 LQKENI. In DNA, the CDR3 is TGTGCCAGCTCACCATTGCAGGGCACGTCAGATACGCAGTATTTT. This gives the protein CASSPLQGTSDTQYF. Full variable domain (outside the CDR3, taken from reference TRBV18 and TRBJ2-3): NAGVMQNPRHLVRRRGQEARLRCSPMKGHSHVYWYRQLPEEGLKFMVYLQKENIIDESGMPKERFSAEFPKEGPSILRIQQVVRGDSAAYFCASSPLQGTSDTQYFGPGTRLTVL.

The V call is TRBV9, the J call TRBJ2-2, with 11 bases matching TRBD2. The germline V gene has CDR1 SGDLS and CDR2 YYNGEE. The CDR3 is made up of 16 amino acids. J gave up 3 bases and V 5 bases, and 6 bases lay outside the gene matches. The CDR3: CASRHSGGEYTGELFF. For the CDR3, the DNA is TGTGCCAGCAGGCATAGCGGGGGGGAGTACACCGGGGAGCTGTTTTTT.

The CDR3 loop reads CASSQGQGNSPLHF. CDR3 DNA: TGTGCCAGCAGCCAAGGCCAGGGGAATTCACCCCTCCACTTT. The genes are TRBV3-1 (or the pseudogene TRBV3-2) and TRBJ1-6; tentatively, D is TRBD1 (6 bases). The CDR3 is 14 residues long. Germline CDR1 reads LGHDT; CDR2 reads YNNKEL (reference sequence). V was shortened by 1 base and J by 7 bases, with 8 bases between the two germline ends.

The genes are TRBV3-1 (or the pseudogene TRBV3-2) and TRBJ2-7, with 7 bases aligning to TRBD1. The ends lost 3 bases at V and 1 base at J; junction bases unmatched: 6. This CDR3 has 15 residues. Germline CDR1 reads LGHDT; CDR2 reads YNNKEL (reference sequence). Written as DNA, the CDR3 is TGTGCCAGCAGCCACGGGACAGATCTTTCCTACGAGCAGTACTTC. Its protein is CASSHGTDLSYEQYF.

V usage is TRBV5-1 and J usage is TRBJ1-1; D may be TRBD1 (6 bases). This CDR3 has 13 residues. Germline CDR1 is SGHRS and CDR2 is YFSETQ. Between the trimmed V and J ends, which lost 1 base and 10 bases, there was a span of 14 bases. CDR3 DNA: TGCGCCAGCAGCTTGCCGGACAGTCGAAGAGCTTTCTTT. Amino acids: CASSLPDSRRAFF.

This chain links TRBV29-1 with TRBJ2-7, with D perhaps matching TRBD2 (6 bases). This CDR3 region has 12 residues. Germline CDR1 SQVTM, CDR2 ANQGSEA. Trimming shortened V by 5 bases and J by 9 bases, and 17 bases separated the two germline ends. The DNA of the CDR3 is TGCAGCGTTCTGTCTCAGGGAGGTGGGCAGTACTTC. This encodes CSVLSQGGGQYF.